This T cell receptor (beta chain) was identified during a study of spatial heterogeneity in lung cancer. This clonotype is medium-sized by share. Its antigen remains unidentified. The CDR3 is 15 residues long. V was clipped by 5 bases and J by 2 bases, with 13 bases between them. Per the germline V gene, CDR1 is KGHSH and CDR2 is LQKENI. TCRdb recomputed calls from the 5' RACE reads with MiXCR, one row per CDR3 protein. The sample lists over 50,000 distinct CDR3 sequences; about 6.3% were seen once. Whole-study findings and limits: At tumor resection, ubiquitous expanded TCRs were detected in blood more often than later.

Time point given: sample taken at primary tumor resection. This TCR was recovered from a female donor with early-stage non-small cell lung cancer. Sample: PBMCs, taken at surgery. V is TRBV18 and J is TRBJ1-5; D ambiguous. The CDR3 region has the DNA TGTGCCAGCTCAGGGGAGGCCCTGGGCAATCAGCCCCAGCATTTT. Its protein is CASSGEALGNQPQHF.